These 23 T cell receptor beta chains were all obtained from the same sample, sequenced in a study of blood T cell repertoires in COVID-19. Assay: immunoSEQ multiplex PCR; the TCRdb copy retains only in-frame clones and omits some. This sample has more than 300,000 clones, with around 87% found just once. Sequencing used PBMCs or T cells enriched from blood (not recorded which). Receptors were obtained from a middle-aged man in a cohort exposed to, infected with or recovered from COVID-19 (not recorded which).

This chain uses TRBV28 with TRBJ1-5, with D possibly matching TRBD1 (5 bases). V was pared by 1 base and J by 0 bases, with 10 bases between. The CDR3 spans 16 residues. CDR1 and CDR2 (germline): MDHEN, SYDVKM. CDR3: CASSLSGRSSNQPQHF. In DNA form, the CDR3 reads TGTGCCAGCAGTTTATCAGGGCGGAGTAGCAATCAGCCCCAGCATTTT.

The chain uses TRBV29-1 and TRBJ2-3; 12 bases agree with TRBD2. Germline assignment: CDR1 SQVTM and CDR2 ANQGSEA. The CDR3 is made up of 14 amino acids. The J segment lost 6 bases and the V segment lost 7 bases, leaving 8 bases of the junction unmatched. CDR3 coding DNA: TGCAGCGGGAGGACTAGCGGGATGCTGGATACGCAGTATTTT. Amino acids: CSGRTSGMLDTQYF.

CDR3 nucleotide sequence: TGTGCCAGCTCCTTCGACAGGTCCAACACTGAAGCTTTCTTT. It specifies CASSFDRSNTEAFF. This chain connects TRBV18 to TRBJ1-1, with D tentatively TRBD1 (6 bases). Germline CDR1 KGHSH, CDR2 LQKENI. Trimming stripped 6 bases from V and 2 bases from J, with 13 bases between. CDR3 length: 14 amino acids.

This clone was seen only a few times. The genes are TRBV28 and TRBJ1-2; D ambiguous. V was cut by 11 bases and J by 4 bases, with 8 bases left in between. This CDR3 region has 10 residues. Per germline, CDR1 MDHEN and CDR2 SYDVKM. The CDR3 loop is CASAGYGYTF. The CDR3 bases are TGTGCCTCGGCGGGCTATGGCTACACCTTC.

This chain uses TRBV29-1 with TRBJ2-1, with 13 bases fitting TRBD2. This CDR3 comprises 17 residues. V lost 5 bases to trimming and J lost 5 bases; unmatched junction nucleotides: 12. The germline gives CDR1 SQVTM, CDR2 ANQGSEA. The CDR3 here is CSVRGLAGELPHNEQFF. CDR3 nucleotides: TGCAGCGTTCGCGGACTAGCGGGAGAGTTACCGCACAATGAGCAGTTCTTC.

This chain joins TRBV3-1 (or the pseudogene TRBV3-2) and TRBJ1-2, with TRBD1 matching over 7 bases. Germline CDR1 is LGHDT and CDR2 is YNNKEL (reference sequence). The CDR3 has 13 residues. V was clipped by 2 bases and J by 8 bases; unmatched bases: 5. CDR3 DNA: TGTGCCAGCAGCCAATTGCAGGGGGAGGGCTACACCTTC. Its protein product is CASSQLQGEGYTF.

This chain uses TRBV29-1 with TRBJ2-7; D is unclear. The CDR3 runs to 12 residues. V was shortened by 2 bases and J by 5 bases, with 10 bases between the two germline ends. Germline assignment: CDR1 SQVTM and CDR2 ANQGSEA. The CDR3 loop reads CSVEFDTDEQYF. For the CDR3, the DNA is TGCAGCGTTGAATTTGACACCGACGAGCAGTACTTC.

This chain joins TRBV14 and TRBJ1-5, with 8 bases lining up with TRBD1. The V and J ends lost 1 base and 3 bases, in that order; junction bases with no gene match: 2. This CDR3 has 15 amino acids. Germline lookup yields CDR1 SGHDN and CDR2 FVKESK. The CDR3: CASSQGQGSNQPQHF. The CDR3 DNA reads as TGTGCCAGCAGCCAAGGACAGGGGTCCAATCAGCCCCAGCATTTT.

This clone was detected ten times or more. The chain combines TRBV6-1 with TRBJ1-5, with D hard to call. Trimming stripped 2 bases from V and 5 bases from J, with 13 bases between. The CDR3 is 15 residues long. Germline CDR1 MNHNS, CDR2 SASEGT. As DNA, the CDR3 is TGTGCCAGCAGTGAAACCAGACACCCGTATCAGCCCCAGCATTTT. This gives the protein CASSETRHPYQPQHF.

This clone is a singleton in its sample. The V and J genes are TRBV2 and TRBJ2-1; maybe TRBD2 (6 bases). Germline V gives CDR1 SNHLY, CDR2 FYNNEI. The CDR3 consists of 13 residues. V dropped 9 bases and J dropped 8 bases, with 17 bases sitting between them. DNA of the CDR3: TGTGCCAGACGAGGGACTTCTGGGGATGAGCAGTTCTTC. Amino acid sequence: CARRGTSGDEQFF. The whole variable domain, filled in from reference TRBV2 and TRBJ2-1, reads EPEVTQTPSHQVTQMGQEVILRCVPISNHLYFYWYRQILGQKVEFLVSFYNNEISEKSEIFDDQFSVERPDGSNFTLKIRSTKLEDSAMYFCARRGTSGDEQFFGPGTRLTVL.

This rearrangement joins TRBV7-9 to TRBJ2-6; 9 nucleotides match TRBD2. J was trimmed by 0 bases and V by 5 bases; bases with no gene match: 8. The CDR3 is made up of 18 amino acids. The germline V gene encodes CDR1 SEHNR and CDR2 FQNEAQ (reference sequence). In nucleotides, the CDR3 is TGTGCCAGCAGCGCTAGCGGGACTAGCACCTCTGGGGCCAACGTCCTGACTTTC. Encoded protein: CASSASGTSTSGANVLTF.

On this clone: One end of the junction fails to match germline, which may point to a read error. The V and J genes are TRBV30 and TRBJ2-7; 7 positions agree with TRBD1. The germline V gene encodes CDR1 GTSNPN and CDR2 SVGIG (reference sequence). This CDR3 contains 11 residues. Here the CDR3 reads CAWSSRGQLLF. CDR3 nucleotide sequence: TGTGCCTGGAGTTCAAGGGGGCAGCTCCTATTC. The full variable domain, its missing parts supplied by reference TRBV30 and TRBJ2-7, is SQTIHQWPATLVQPVGSPLSLECTVEGTSNPNLYWYRQAAGRGLQLLFYSVGIGQISSEVPQNLSASRPQDRQFILSSKKLLLSDSGFYLCAWSSRGQLLFGPGTRLTVT.

The J gene is TRBJ2-1, the V gene TRBV28; a possible D gene is TRBD2 (6 bases). Germline CDR1 MDHEN, CDR2 SYDVKM. Trimming cost V 2 bases and J 7 bases, with 12 bases left between them. The CDR3 is made up of 14 amino acids. The CDR3 coding sequence is TGTGCCAGCAGTTTAATAGGACTATCGAATGAGCAGTTCTTC. Its translation: CASSLIGLSNEQFF.

The rearrangement uses TRBV7-9 and TRBJ1-2; 8 positions agree with TRBD1. This CDR3 has 14 residues. Germline V lookup: CDR1 SEHNR, CDR2 FQNEAQ (reference sequence). Trimming at V came to 3 bases and at J to 4 bases, leaving 4 bases not matched to a gene. CDR3 region: CASSFAGGVYGYTF. The CDR3 DNA reads TGTGCCAGCAGCTTTGCAGGGGGCGTCTATGGCTACACCTTC. Using reference TRBV7-9 and TRBJ1-2 for the parts outside the CDR3, the full variable domain is DTGVSQNPRHKITKRGQNVTFRCDPISEHNRLYWYRQTLGQGPEFLTYFQNEAQLEKSRLLSDRFSAERPKGSFSTLEIQRTEQGDSAMYLCASSFAGGVYGYTFGSGTRLTVV.

This clone was observed once. The chain couples TRBV18 to TRBJ1-3; no firm D call. The CDR3 contains 18 residues. Trimming left V 0 bases short and J 0 bases short, with 15 bases between. Germline V lookup: CDR1 KGHSH, CDR2 LQKENI. The CDR3 bases are TGTGCCAGCTCACCACCGCCCCTAGCTTTGTTCTCTGGAAACACCATATATTTT. Residues: CASSPPPLALFSGNTIYF. The whole variable domain, remainder taken from reference TRBV18 and TRBJ1-3, is NAGVMQNPRHLVRRRGQEARLRCSPMKGHSHVYWYRQLPEEGLKFMVYLQKENIIDESGMPKERFSAEFPKEGPSILRIQQVVRGDSAAYFCASSPPPLALFSGNTIYFGEGSWLTVV.

The chain is built from TRBV18 and TRBJ2-3; D perhaps matches TRBD1 (6 bases). Germline values: CDR1 KGHSH, CDR2 LQKENI. V lost 4 bases to trimming and J lost 2 bases, with 10 bases between them. This CDR3 is built from 14 residues. CDR3 bases: TGTGCCAGCTCACGACAGGTTCTCACAGATACGCAGTATTTT. It specifies CASSRQVLTDTQYF.

V gene TRBV29-1 combines with J gene TRBJ1-2; a weak D match, TRBD1 (6 bases). Trimming shortened V by 4 bases and J by 7 bases, and 16 bases separated the two germline ends. The germline CDR1 and CDR2 sequences are SQVTM and ANQGSEA. The CDR3 covers 13 residues. This CDR3 is CSVAEGGRGGYTF. The CDR3 DNA is TGCAGCGTTGCCGAAGGGGGAAGGGGTGGCTACACCTTC.

The V gene is TRBV3-1 (or the pseudogene TRBV3-2), the J gene TRBJ2-3; 7 bases are a match to TRBD2. CDR1 is LGHDT and CDR2 is YNNKEL in the germline V gene (reference sequence). V lost 4 bases to trimming and J lost 8 bases; unmatched junction nucleotides: 3. This CDR3 comprises 12 residues. The CDR3 is CASSLERGTQYF. CDR3 bases: TGTGCCAGCAGCCTCGAGCGGGGTACGCAGTATTTT.

The chain uses TRBV6-6 and TRBJ2-3; a possible D gene is TRBD2 (6 bases). Germline V gene lookup returns CDR1 MNHNY and CDR2 SVGAGI (reference sequence). Trimming removed 6 bases from V and 6 bases from J, with 37 bases in between. The CDR3 loop spans 21 amino acids. For the CDR3, the DNA is TGTGCCAGCAGCACTACGGTGGGGAGGCCTAGTCTTCGTCGAGGTTCGGATACGCAGTATTTT. This sequence encodes CASSTTVGRPSLRRGSDTQYF.

V is TRBV7-9 and J is TRBJ2-5; D unresolved. The germline gives CDR1 SEHNR, CDR2 FQNEAQ (reference sequence). The CDR3 has 15 residues. V lost 1 base to trimming and J lost 1 base, with 10 bases between them. The CDR3 coding sequence is TGTGCCAGCAGCTTAGGTCAGGCCACCCAAGAGACCCAGTACTTC. Its protein product is CASSLGQATQETQYF.

The CDR3 reads CASSPWTGNRNEKLFF. The CDR3 DNA is TGTGCCAGCAGCCCATGGACAGGGAACAGGAATGAAAAACTGTTTTTT. The chain employs TRBV5-6 and TRBJ1-4, with 8 positions matching TRBD1. CDR3 length: 16 residues. V trimming: 4 bases; J trimming: 5 bases; junction bases outside the gene matches: 10. Germline V lookup: CDR1 SGHDT, CDR2 YYEEEE.

The chain combines TRBV6-4 with TRBJ2-3; tentative D call: TRBD2 (5 bases). The CDR3 spans 16 residues. Trimming shortened V by 2 bases and J by 4 bases, and 16 bases separated the two germline ends. Germline V gene data show CDR1 as MRHNA and CDR2 as SNTAGT. In nucleotides, the CDR3 is TGTGCCAGCAGTGACCGGGGAAGCACTGGCGCAGATACGCAGTATTTT. Translated, it gives CASSDRGSTGADTQYF.

This clone was observed a handful of times. The chain links TRBV5-1 to TRBJ2-7; D is ambiguous. This CDR3 has 14 amino acids. V was clipped by 2 bases and J by 0 bases, with 9 bases between them. The germline V gene encodes CDR1 SGHRS and CDR2 YFSETQ. The CDR3 reads CASSFQSISYEQYF. CDR3 sequence (DNA): TGCGCCAGCAGCTTCCAGTCCATCTCCTACGAGCAGTACTTC.